These 10 T cell receptor beta chains came from one sample sequenced in a study of T cell responses to AZD1222 COVID-19 vaccine (dated by TCRdb to the early 2020s). In the paper's terms, the time point label means: about 28 days (+/-7) after the second vaccine dose. The method was the immunoSEQ multiplex PCR assay. In its TCRdb copy, this immuneACCESS table keeps in-frame sequences only and misses some clones. Where compared with another copy, unresolved V genes explain less than half of these, and the others have no known cause. Here the sample has under 150,000 clones; under 90% occur a single time. 1.5% to 2% of the sample is held by the ten biggest clonotypes. The sequenced sample was peripheral blood, obtained 28 days after the second AZD1222 dose. These TCRs come from an adult who received the AZD1222 COVID-19 vaccine.

The chain joins TRBV5-4 to TRBJ1-3; D is uncertain. The CDR3 runs to 16 residues. The V end was cut by 0 bases, the J end by 0 bases, with 10 bases between. Germline assignment: CDR1 SGHNT and CDR2 YYREEE (reference sequence). The CDR3 coding sequence is TGTGCCAGCAGCTTGGCGGGAGTCTACTCTGGAAACACCATATATTTT. Its protein is CASSLAGVYSGNTIYF.

This chain links TRBV14 with TRBJ1-6; weak D call: TRBD1 (5 bases). V was clipped by 0 bases and J by 17 bases, with 14 bases between them. The CDR3 consists of 13 residues. Germline lookup yields CDR1 SGHDN and CDR2 FVKESK. This CDR3 reads CASSQDRGGSVHF. In DNA form, the CDR3 reads TGTGCCAGCAGCCAAGATCGGGGGGGGTCGGTCCACTTT.

The chain joins TRBV6-2 or TRBV6-3 to TRBJ1-5; the D gene is possibly TRBD1 (5 bases). The germline V gene has CDR1 MNHEY and CDR2 SVGEGT. Trimming cost V 5 bases and J 3 bases, with 14 bases left between them. The CDR3 spans 15 residues. The CDR3 region is CASSLDSIYNQPQHF. CDR3 DNA sequence: TGTGCCAGCAGTCTCGACAGTATATACAATCAGCCCCAGCATTTT.

V and J are TRBV3-1 (or the pseudogene TRBV3-2) and TRBJ1-2; D unclear. Germline V gene sequence: CDR1 LGHDT, CDR2 YNNKEL (reference sequence). Between the trimmed V and J ends, which lost 6 bases and 2 bases, there was a span of 7 bases. The CDR3 runs to 12 residues. Here the CDR3 reads CASRSLNYGYTF. The CDR3 coding sequence is TGTGCCAGCAGAAGCCTGAACTATGGCTACACCTTC.

The chain employs TRBV5-1 and TRBJ1-2; possibly TRBD1 for D (6 bases). The length of the CDR3 is 15 residues. The V gene lost 4 bases and the J gene lost 0 bases, with 13 bases spanning the gap. Germline CDR1 and CDR2: SGHRS and YFSETQ. The CDR3 nucleotides read TGCGCCAGCAGCGCTGGAGGGGGGGCTAACTATGGCTACACCTTC. It specifies CASSAGGGANYGYTF.

This chain uses TRBV6-2 or TRBV6-3 with TRBJ1-5; D ambiguous. Germline-derived CDR1 and CDR2 are MNHEY and SVGEGT. This CDR3 comprises 16 residues. The V end lost 2 bases, the J end lost 5 bases, and 16 bases lay between the germline ends. In DNA, the CDR3 is TGTGCCAGCAGTTACAACGCCCAGAGTATGCATCAGCCCCAGCATTTT. It encodes CASSYNAQSMHQPQHF.

CDR3 amino acids: CASSATGAEGYGYTF. DNA of the CDR3: TGTGCCAGCAGTGCGACAGGGGCAGAGGGCTATGGCTACACCTTC. The rearrangement uses TRBV27 and TRBJ1-2; 8 nucleotides line up with TRBD1. The germline V gene encodes CDR1 MNHEY and CDR2 SMNVEV (reference sequence). The CDR3 extends over 15 amino acids. The V gene end was trimmed by 5 bases and the J gene end by 4 bases; junction bases not matched to a gene: 9.

The chain combines TRBV6-5 with TRBJ1-5; D uncertain. In germline, CDR1 is MNHEY, CDR2 SVGAGI. The CDR3 spans 14 residues. The V and J ends lost 4 bases and 1 base respectively, with 8 bases between them. The CDR3 reads CASSLPGSNQPQHF. The CDR3 DNA reads TGTGCCAGCAGTTTGCCCGGGAGCAATCAGCCCCAGCATTTT.

DNA for the CDR3: TGTGCCTGGACAGGGGGTATCTATGGCTACACCTTC. Amino acids: CAWTGGIYGYTF. The J gene is TRBJ1-2, the V gene TRBV30; 7 nucleotides align to TRBD1. V was clipped by 4 bases and J by 4 bases; unmatched bases: 3. There are 12 residues in the CDR3. Germline CDR1 reads GTSNPN; CDR2 reads SVGIG (reference sequence).

This sequence joins TRBV9 and TRBJ2-6; TRBD1 matches at 7 bases. The CDR3 is made up of 16 amino acids. With V trimmed by 7 bases and J by 2 bases, 9 bases remained unmatched. The germline CDR1 and CDR2 sequences are SGDLS and YYNGEE. CDR3 sequence reads: CASQRQGMAGANVLTF. CDR3 sequence (DNA): TGTGCCAGCCAACGACAGGGAATGGCTGGGGCCAACGTCCTGACTTTC.